Following are 29 T cell receptor beta chains from one sample sequenced in a study of CD8+ T cells in alopecia areata. Isolated RNA was reverse transcribed into cDNA used as the sequencing template. Measured with immunoSEQ multiplex PCR; TCRdb has only the in-frame clones, and not every one. In the table there are approximately 150,000 clones, 62% of which are singletons. The sample taken for sequencing was CD8+ T cells sorted from blood. The receptors here all came from a human donor in good health.

This rearrangement joins TRBV6-5 to TRBJ1-1; D call uncertain. This CDR3 contains 11 residues. Trimming pared 6 bases from V and 1 base from J, leaving 3 bases between. Germline V gene data show CDR1 as MNHEY and CDR2 as SVGAGI. CDR3 protein: CASRQNTEAFF. DNA for the CDR3: TGTGCCAGCAGGCAGAACACTGAAGCTTTCTTT.

This clone was recorded a few times. The chain has TRBV27 and TRBJ2-1; no definite D call. From germline, CDR1 is MNHEY and CDR2 SMNVEV (reference sequence). V was clipped by 0 bases and J by 6 bases, with 9 bases between them. The CDR3 loop spans 14 amino acids. In nucleotides, the CDR3 is TGTGCCAGCAGTTTATCGAGCCTCTCCAATGAGCAGTTCTTC. Amino acids: CASSLSSLSNEQFF.

The genes are TRBV11-2 and TRBJ2-1; TRBD2 is a possible D gene (6 bases). V was cut by 1 base and J by 10 bases, with 14 bases left in between. The CDR3 has 14 residues. The germline V gene has CDR1 SGHAT and CDR2 FQNNGV. DNA for the CDR3: TGTGCCAGCAGCTTAGCCCGCGGGACTCTCGAGCAGTTCTTC. This gives the protein CASSLARGTLEQFF.

J is TRBJ2-7 and V is TRBV13; TRBD2 aligns across 12 bases. Germline values: CDR1 PRHDT, CDR2 FYEKMQ (reference sequence). With 3 bases clipped from V and 4 bases from J, the junction kept 4 bases outside the gene matches. This CDR3 spans 15 amino acids. The CDR3 region is CASSFTSGGIYEQYF. The DNA for the CDR3 is TGTGCCAGCAGCTTTACTAGCGGGGGGATTTACGAGCAGTACTTC.

This clone showed up just a few times. The rearrangement joins TRBV4-1 to TRBJ1-2, with a tentative D call TRBD1 (5 bases). This CDR3 region has 14 residues. V shed 4 bases and J shed 6 bases, with 15 bases lying between them. CDR1 is MGHRA and CDR2 is YSYEKL in the germline V gene. The DNA of the CDR3 is TGCGCCAGCAGCCTTCGTCAGGGAGTTAATGGCTACACCTTC. It is translated as CASSLRQGVNGYTF.

V is TRBV5-6 and J is TRBJ2-7; D gene uncertain. CDR1 and CDR2 from the germline V gene are SGHDT and YYEEEE. The ends were cut back, 4 bases at V and 3 bases at J, with 11 bases in the middle. The CDR3 totals 13 residues. CDR3 sequence (DNA): TGTGCCAGCAGCCCCGGGCCTGACTACGAGCAGTACTTC. Its protein is CASSPGPDYEQYF. Supplemented by reference TRBV5-6 and TRBJ2-7, the full variable domain reads DAGVTQSPTHLIKTRGQQVTLRCSPKSGHDTVSWYQQALGQGPQFIFQYYEEEERQRGNFPDRFSGHQFPNYSSELNVNALLLGDSALYLCASSPGPDYEQYFGPGTRLTVT.

This chain joins TRBV27 and TRBJ1-5, with D possibly TRBD1 on 6 matching bases. The CDR3 has 12 residues. Trimming took 6 bases from V and 4 from J, leaving 7 bases between them. Per germline, CDR1 MNHEY and CDR2 SMNVEV (reference sequence). The CDR3 DNA is TGTGCCAGCAGAGGGGGGAATCAGCCCCAGCATTTT. It encodes CASRGGNQPQHF.

This clone was found once. The V and J genes are TRBV5-1 and TRBJ2-1; 7 bases map to TRBD1. CDR1 and CDR2 (germline): SGHRS, YFSETQ. V was clipped by 4 bases and J by 12 bases; unmatched bases: 19. The CDR3 sequence is 16 residues long. The CDR3 spells CASSLIGTEGFRGQFF. The CDR3 DNA is TGCGCCAGCAGCCTGATCGGGACAGAGGGGTTTAGAGGGCAGTTCTTC.

The V gene is TRBV7-2, the J gene TRBJ2-3, with 10 bases aligning to TRBD1. V was pared by 1 base and J by 5 bases, with 12 bases of the junction left unmatched. Germline CDR1 SGHTA, CDR2 FQGNSA. The CDR3 length is 18 residues. In DNA, the CDR3 is TGTGCCAGCAGCTTAGTTGGGAGTGATCGGACAGGGGGAGATACGCAGTATTTT. This translates into CASSLVGSDRTGGDTQYF. The full variable domain, completed using reference TRBV7-2 and TRBJ2-3, is GAGVSQSPSNKVTEKGKDVELRCDPISGHTALYWYRQSLGQGLEFLIYFQGNSAPDKSGLPSDRFSAERTGGSVSTLTIQRTQQEDSAVYLCASSLVGSDRTGGDTQYFGPGTRLTVL.

The J gene is TRBJ2-4, the V gene TRBV7-9, with D uncertain. The CDR3 sequence is 13 residues long. Germline values: CDR1 SEHNR, CDR2 FQNEAQ (reference sequence). V shed 5 bases and J shed 9 bases, with 14 bases lying between them. The CDR3 spells CASSPRTGSIQYF. The CDR3 DNA reads as TGTGCCAGCAGCCCCCGAACTGGAAGCATTCAGTACTTC.

This clone was seen a few times. The V and J genes are TRBV30 and TRBJ1-2; D is ambiguous. Germline values: CDR1 GTSNPN, CDR2 SVGIG (reference sequence). There are 12 residues in the CDR3. The ends were cut back, 2 bases at V and 3 bases at J, with 7 bases in the middle. The CDR3 here is CAWSRIYYGYTF. In nucleotides, the CDR3 is TGTGCCTGGAGTAGGATCTACTATGGCTACACCTTC.

CDR3 region: CAVILSTEAFF. Written as DNA, the CDR3 is TGTGCAGTGATCTTGAGCACTGAAGCTTTCTTT. The chain is built from TRBV30 and TRBJ1-1; D gene ambiguous. The CDR3 runs to 11 residues. Germline V CDR1 and CDR2: GTSNPN, SVGIG (reference sequence).

This chain links TRBV2 with TRBJ2-2; unclear D gene. The CDR3 extends over 15 amino acids. The germline CDR1 and CDR2 sequences are SNHLY and FYNNEI. Trimming took 0 bases from V and 3 from J, leaving 8 bases between them. The CDR3, as DNA: TGTGCCAGCAGTGAAGCGCTTCAGTACACCGGGGAGCTGTTTTTT. Protein: CASSEALQYTGELFF.

The rearrangement uses TRBV27 and TRBJ1-5, with a possible D match to TRBD1 (5 bases). Germline loops: CDR1 MNHEY, CDR2 SMNVEV (reference sequence). Trimming left V 1 base short and J 7 bases short, with 8 bases between. The CDR3 covers 13 residues. This CDR3 reads CASSLFRGQPQHF. For the CDR3, the DNA is TGTGCCAGCAGTTTATTCCGGGGCCAGCCCCAGCATTTT.

This rearrangement joins TRBV29-1 to TRBJ2-1, with D uncertain. The CDR3 is 12 residues long. V lost 7 bases to trimming and J lost 6 bases, with 13 bases between them. Germline lookup yields CDR1 SQVTM and CDR2 ANQGSEA. CDR3 DNA: TGCAGCGCAATAACCGGGCCCAATGAGCAGTTCTTC. Translated, it gives CSAITGPNEQFF.

V usage is TRBV10-2 and J usage is TRBJ2-5; D not certain. TRBJ2-7 explains the end of the DNA better; the J call may be wrong. CDR1 WSHSY and CDR2 SAAADI come from the germline V gene. There are 13 residues in the CDR3. This CDR3 is CASSRLLGDEQYF. The DNA for the CDR3 is TGCGCCAGCAGTCGATTACTTGGCGACGAGCAGTACTTC.

This clone was detected once. The chain couples TRBV9 to TRBJ2-3; tentatively, D is TRBD2 (6 bases). V lost 0 bases, J lost 6 bases, and 8 bases lay in between. CDR3 length equals 13 residues. Germline V gives CDR1 SGDLS, CDR2 YYNGEE. The CDR3 DNA is TGTGCCAGCAGCGTAGAGGCGGGGGATACGCAGTATTTT. Amino acid sequence: CASSVEAGDTQYF.

This clone was observed a few times. J is TRBJ1-4 and V is TRBV14; no reliable D call. The CDR3 covers 15 residues. The V and J ends lost 4 bases and 4 bases respectively, with 13 bases between them. Germline CDR1 is SGHDN and CDR2 is FVKESK. CDR3 region: CASSRHRGYNEKLFF. As DNA, the CDR3 is TGTGCCAGCAGCCGTCATAGAGGATATAATGAAAAACTGTTTTTT.

The chain recombines TRBV27 with TRBJ2-3; D not certain. The CDR3 runs 15 residues. V was trimmed by 3 bases and J by 5 bases, leaving 15 bases between them. Germline values: CDR1 MNHEY, CDR2 SMNVEV (reference sequence). The CDR3 DNA is TGTGCCAGCAGTTTTTGGGCGACCCAAGAAGATACGCAGTATTTT. Its protein is CASSFWATQEDTQYF.

The rearrangement joins TRBV29-1 to TRBJ2-1, with 9 bases lining up with TRBD1. The CDR3 is 15 amino acids. The V gene end was trimmed by 7 bases and the J gene end by 7 bases; junction bases not matched to a gene: 14. Germline values: CDR1 SQVTM, CDR2 ANQGSEA. CDR3 region: CSASGGTGKKNEQFF. CDR3 coding DNA: TGCAGCGCCTCTGGCGGGACAGGGAAAAAGAATGAGCAGTTCTTC.

The rearrangement joins TRBV2 to TRBJ2-7; D call uncertain. The CDR3 covers 12 residues. CDR1 is SNHLY, CDR2 FYNNEI, per germline. The V and J ends lost 4 bases and 2 bases respectively, with 6 bases between them. The CDR3 bases are TGTGCCAGCAGTGCTGGGGCCTACGAGCAGTACTTC. This codes for CASSAGAYEQYF.

The rearrangement links TRBV28 to TRBJ2-5, with 7 bases matching TRBD1. Losses at the gene ends were 7 bases for V and 1 base for J; bases not matched to a gene: 6. Looked up from germline, CDR1 is MDHEN and CDR2 is SYDVKM. This CDR3 is built from 14 residues. The DNA of the CDR3 is TGTGCCAGCATCGGTAGGGGGCTCCAAGAGACCCAGTACTTC. Translating it yields CASIGRGLQETQYF.

The rearrangement links TRBV7-9 to TRBJ2-3; 7 bases align to TRBD1. Germline CDR1 and CDR2: SEHNR and FQNEAQ (reference sequence). The V and J ends lost 5 bases and 4 bases, in that order; junction bases with no gene match: 9. This CDR3 comprises 15 residues. The CDR3 bases are TGTGCCAGCAGCCCCTCAAACGACAGGGCAGATACGCAGTATTTT. Residues: CASSPSNDRADTQYF.

On this clone: This specimen includes other DNA sequences encoding the same CDR3. The CDR3 is CSVVGGSLNEQFF. The CDR3 nucleotides are TGCAGCGTTGTAGGCGGGTCCTTAAATGAGCAGTTCTTC. The chain carries TRBV29-1 and TRBJ2-1, with TRBD2 as a possible D gene (5 bases). This CDR3 region has 13 residues. Per the germline V gene, CDR1 is SQVTM and CDR2 is ANQGSEA. V was pared by 4 bases and J by 7 bases, with 14 bases between.

The rearrangement links TRBV2 to TRBJ2-1, with TRBD2 identical over 8 bases. The CDR3 runs 15 residues. The V and J ends lost 8 bases and 5 bases, in that order; junction bases with no gene match: 11. Germline CDR1 SNHLY, CDR2 FYNNEI. For the CDR3, the DNA is TGTGCCAGCCGGTCGAGAGCGGGAGATAACAATGAGCAGTTCTTC. Translated, it gives CASRSRAGDNNEQFF.

This clone was picked up one time. J is TRBJ1-2 and V is TRBV29-1, with D possibly being TRBD1 (5 bases). Germline CDR1 reads SQVTM; CDR2 reads ANQGSEA. V was shortened by 2 bases and J by 8 bases, with 12 bases between the two germline ends. The CDR3 consists of 12 residues. The CDR3 here is CSVEKGYGGYTF. The CDR3 DNA reads as TGCAGCGTTGAAAAGGGGTATGGGGGCTACACCTTC.

This chain uses TRBV27 with TRBJ2-1; D is ambiguous. V gave up 9 bases and J gave up 7 bases, with 4 bases separating them. Per the germline V gene, CDR1 is MNHEY and CDR2 is SMNVEV (reference sequence). The CDR3 is 9 residues long. This CDR3 reads CARSNEQFF. Written as DNA, the CDR3 is TGTGCCAGGTCGAATGAGCAGTTCTTC.

The chain joins TRBV7-2 to TRBJ2-5; D is possibly TRBD2 (6 bases). The germline V gene encodes CDR1 SGHTA and CDR2 FQGNSA. This CDR3 is built from 18 residues. V gave up 0 bases and J gave up 0 bases, with 17 bases separating them. As DNA, the CDR3 is TGTGCCAGCAGCTTAGCTGTCTATCGGAGGGAAGACCAAGAGACCCAGTACTTC. Amino acid sequence: CASSLAVYRREDQETQYF.

The chain links TRBV6-1 to TRBJ2-7; TRBD2 matches 9 bases. Looked up from germline, CDR1 is MNHNS and CDR2 is SASEGT. The V gene end was trimmed by 3 bases and the J gene end by 3 bases; junction bases not matched to a gene: 6. This CDR3 is built from 15 residues. CDR3 loop: CASSDGLAGLYEQYF. CDR3 DNA sequence: TGTGCCAGCAGTGATGGCCTAGCGGGGCTCTACGAGCAGTACTTC.